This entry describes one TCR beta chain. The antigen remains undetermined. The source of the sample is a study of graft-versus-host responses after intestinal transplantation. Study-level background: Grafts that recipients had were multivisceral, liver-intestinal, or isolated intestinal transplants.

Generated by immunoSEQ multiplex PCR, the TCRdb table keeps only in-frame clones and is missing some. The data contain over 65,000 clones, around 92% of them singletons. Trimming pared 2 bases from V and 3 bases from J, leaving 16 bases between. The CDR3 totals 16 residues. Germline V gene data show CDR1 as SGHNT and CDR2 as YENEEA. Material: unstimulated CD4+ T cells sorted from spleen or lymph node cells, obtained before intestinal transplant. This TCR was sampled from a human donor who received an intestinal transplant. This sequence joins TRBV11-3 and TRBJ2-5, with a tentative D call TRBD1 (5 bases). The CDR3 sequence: CASSLPLPGSEETQYF. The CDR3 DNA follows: TGTGCCAGCAGCTTACCTCTTCCAGGGTCAGAAGAGACCCAGTACTTC.